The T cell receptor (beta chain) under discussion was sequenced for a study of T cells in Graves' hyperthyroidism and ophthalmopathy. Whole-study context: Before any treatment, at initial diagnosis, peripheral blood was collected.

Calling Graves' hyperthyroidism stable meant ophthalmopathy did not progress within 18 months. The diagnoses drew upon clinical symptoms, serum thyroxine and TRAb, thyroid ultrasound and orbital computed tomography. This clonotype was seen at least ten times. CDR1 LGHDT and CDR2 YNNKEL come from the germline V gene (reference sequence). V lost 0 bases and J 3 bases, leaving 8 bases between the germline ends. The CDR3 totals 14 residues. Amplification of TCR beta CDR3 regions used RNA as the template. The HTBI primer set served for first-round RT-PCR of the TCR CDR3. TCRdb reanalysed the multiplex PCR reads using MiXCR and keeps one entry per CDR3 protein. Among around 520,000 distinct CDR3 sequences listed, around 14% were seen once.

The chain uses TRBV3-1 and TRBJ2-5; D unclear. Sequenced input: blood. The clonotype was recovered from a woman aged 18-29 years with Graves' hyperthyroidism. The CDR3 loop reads CASSQEIRKETQYF. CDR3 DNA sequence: TGTGCCAGCAGCCAAGAAATTCGCAAAGAGACCCAGTACTTC.